The 16 T cell receptor beta chains presented below share a single source sample, sequenced in a study of human T cells and chemical hapten exposure. Specified time point: pre-sensitization, week 0. The treatment denotes: therapeutic diphenylcyclopropenone sensitization with weekly scalp DPC. TCRdb analysed the RACE reads with MiXCR anew, one entry per CDR3 protein. Among about 350,000 distinct CDR3 sequences, around 5.5% were seen once, and the ten largest hold about 8.2%. The specimen comprised whole blood, sampled in connection with sensitization to the hapten diphenylcyclopropenone (DPC). Receptors originate from a woman aged 18-30 years with alopecia areata. Some clones in this sample may be carry-over from other donors' samples.

This clonotype was detected many times. The DNA of the CDR3 is TGTGCCAGCAGTTACATAGATTTAAGGGCCAACGTCCTGACTTTC. This encodes CASSYIDLRANVLTF. The chain has TRBV6-2 or TRBV6-3 and TRBJ2-6; D is unresolved. The CDR3 spans 15 residues. Trimming removed 2 bases at V and 5 bases at J, with 10 bases between. CDR1 and CDR2 (germline): MNHEY, SVGEGT.

This clonotype came up many times. The chain has TRBV6-2 or TRBV6-3 and TRBJ2-7; 7 nucleotides match TRBD1. The CDR3 is made up of 18 amino acids. CDR1 and CDR2 from the germline V gene are MNHEY and SVGEGT. With V trimmed by 5 bases and J by 3 bases, 19 bases remained unmatched. This chain's CDR3 is CASSTLGQAISLRYEQYF. CDR3 bases: TGTGCCAGCAGTACGCTCGGACAGGCGATCTCCCTACGCTACGAGCAGTACTTC.

The table lists this clonotype with many counts. The V and J genes are TRBV7-8 and TRBJ2-2; 10 bases map to TRBD1. CDR1 is SGHVS and CDR2 is FQNEAQ in the germline V gene. The V and J ends lost 3 bases and 4 bases, in that order; junction bases with no gene match: 14. This CDR3 is built from 19 residues. The CDR3 sequence: CASSLYRLPGQGTTGELFF. In DNA form, the CDR3 reads TGTGCCAGCAGCTTGTATCGACTTCCGGGACAGGGGACCACCGGGGAGCTGTTTTTT.

This clonotype occurred many times. J is TRBJ1-1 and V is TRBV7-9, with unresolved D. The germline gives CDR1 SEHNR, CDR2 FQNEAQ (reference sequence). Trimming took 5 bases from V and 0 from J, leaving 16 bases between them. CDR3 size: 16 residues. The CDR3 sequence: CASSGPAVGMNTEAFF. CDR3 in DNA: TGTGCCAGCAGCGGGCCAGCCGTTGGTATGAACACTGAAGCTTTCTTT.

The chain carries TRBV18 and TRBJ1-1; 7 bases match TRBD1. The J segment lost 7 bases and the V segment lost 0 bases, leaving 8 bases of the junction unmatched. This CDR3 is built from 15 residues. In germline, CDR1 is KGHSH, CDR2 LQKENI. Written as DNA, the CDR3 is TGTGCCAGCTCACCACCGCCTGACAGGGTAGATGAAGCTTTCTTT. This encodes CASSPPPDRVDEAFF.

In its sample, this clonotype was seen many times. The chain joins TRBV6-2 or TRBV6-3 to TRBJ2-7; 7 nucleotides agree with TRBD1. Germline CDR1 is MNHEY and CDR2 is SVGEGT. With V trimmed by 5 bases and J by 5 bases, 6 bases remained unmatched. The CDR3 has 13 amino acids. The CDR3 loop is CASSPGTVHEQYF. The CDR3 DNA reads TGTGCCAGCAGTCCCGGGACAGTCCACGAGCAGTACTTC.

V gene TRBV5-6 combines with J gene TRBJ2-4; the D is unclear. Germline assignment: CDR1 SGHDT and CDR2 YYEEEE. This CDR3 is built from 14 residues. Trimming left V 0 bases short and J 4 bases short, with 8 bases between. The CDR3 spells CASSLVRRKNIQYF. The CDR3 nucleotides read TGTGCCAGCAGCTTGGTTAGAAGAAAAAACATTCAGTACTTC.

The chain carries TRBV29-1 and TRBJ1-2, with a weak D call TRBD1 (6 bases). CDR3 length equals 12 residues. CDR1 is SQVTM and CDR2 is ANQGSEA in the germline V gene. The V gene lost 1 base and the J gene lost 6 bases, with 9 bases spanning the gap. The CDR3 DNA follows: TGCAGCGTTGAAGCAGGGGTGCATGGCTACACCTTC. As protein: CSVEAGVHGYTF.

The DNA of the CDR3 is TGTGCCAGCAGCCAGGGGACGGGTGAGCAGTTCTTC. The encoded protein is CASSQGTGEQFF. The chain has TRBV6-4 and TRBJ2-1, with a possible D match to TRBD1 (6 bases). The germline V gene has CDR1 MRHNA and CDR2 SNTAGT. The CDR3 is 12 residues long. With 6 bases removed from V and 9 bases from J, the gap between germline ends came to 12 bases.

This clonotype came up many times. V usage is TRBV10-2 and J usage is TRBJ2-1; 10 positions agree with TRBD1. Germline lookup yields CDR1 WSHSY and CDR2 SAAADI. V dropped 6 bases and J dropped 8; count of bases not matched to a gene: 13. The CDR3 length is 16 residues. CDR3: CASRGQGLPEGDEQFF. As DNA, the CDR3 is TGCGCCAGCAGGGGACAGGGGCTCCCAGAGGGTGATGAGCAGTTCTTC.

This clonotype occurred a few times. This chain joins TRBV28 and TRBJ2-1; 8 bases align to TRBD2. The CDR3 spans 19 residues. Germline V CDR1 and CDR2: MDHEN, SYDVKM. Unmatched junction bases numbered 21, after V lost 6 bases and J lost 5 bases. CDR3 sequence (DNA): TGTGCCAGCAGCCGGCCGGGACTAGTAGTCGTGGGGGTAGACAATGAGCAGTTCTTC. This translates into CASSRPGLVVVGVDNEQFF.

This clonotype was recorded a few times. The rearrangement links TRBV6-5 to TRBJ1-6, with D hard to call. This CDR3 has 14 amino acids. V lost 0 bases and J 9 bases, leaving 9 bases between the germline ends. Germline V gene data show CDR1 as MNHEY and CDR2 as SVGAGI. The CDR3 coding sequence is TGTGCCAGCAGTTACTCTCTGGGGTTTTCACCCCTCCACTTT. Its protein product is CASSYSLGFSPLHF.

The CDR3 sequence: CASSRGTGGFDEQYF. CDR3 in DNA: TGCGCCAGCAGCCGGGGGACAGGGGGATTCGACGAGCAGTACTTC. The chain carries TRBV5-1 and TRBJ2-7; 11 nucleotides align to TRBD1. CDR1 SGHRS and CDR2 YFSETQ come from the germline V gene. The CDR3 is 15 residues long. Trimming cost V 4 bases and J 5 bases; bases outside gene matches: 8.

This clonotype was counted ten times or more. The V and J genes are TRBV6-1 and TRBJ2-2, with 10 bases identical to TRBD2. J gave up 9 bases and V 5 bases, and 6 bases lay outside the gene matches. The CDR3 runs to 14 residues. CDR1 and CDR2 (germline): MNHNS, SASEGT. CDR3 coding DNA: TGTGCCAGCAGTATAAGCGGGGGGGCCCGGGAGCTGTTTTTT. Its protein is CASSISGGARELFF.

Ten or more counts support this clonotype. The chain combines TRBV6-5 with TRBJ2-2, with 9 bases fitting TRBD1. V dropped 6 bases and J dropped 5; count of bases not matched to a gene: 4. Germline loops: CDR1 MNHEY, CDR2 SVGAGI. This CDR3 spans 14 amino acids. This CDR3 reads CASRGTGLTGELFF. The CDR3 DNA sequence: TGTGCCAGCAGAGGGACAGGGCTAACCGGGGAGCTGTTTTTT.

This sequence joins TRBV7-2 and TRBJ1-3; a possible D gene is TRBD1 (6 bases). Germline lookup yields CDR1 SGHTA and CDR2 FQGNSA. With 1 base removed from V and 0 bases from J, the gap between germline ends came to 10 bases. CDR3 length: 16 amino acids. CDR3 nucleotide sequence: TGTGCCAGCAGCTTAGGGGACACCCGCTCTGGAAACACCATATATTTT. It translates to CASSLGDTRSGNTIYF.